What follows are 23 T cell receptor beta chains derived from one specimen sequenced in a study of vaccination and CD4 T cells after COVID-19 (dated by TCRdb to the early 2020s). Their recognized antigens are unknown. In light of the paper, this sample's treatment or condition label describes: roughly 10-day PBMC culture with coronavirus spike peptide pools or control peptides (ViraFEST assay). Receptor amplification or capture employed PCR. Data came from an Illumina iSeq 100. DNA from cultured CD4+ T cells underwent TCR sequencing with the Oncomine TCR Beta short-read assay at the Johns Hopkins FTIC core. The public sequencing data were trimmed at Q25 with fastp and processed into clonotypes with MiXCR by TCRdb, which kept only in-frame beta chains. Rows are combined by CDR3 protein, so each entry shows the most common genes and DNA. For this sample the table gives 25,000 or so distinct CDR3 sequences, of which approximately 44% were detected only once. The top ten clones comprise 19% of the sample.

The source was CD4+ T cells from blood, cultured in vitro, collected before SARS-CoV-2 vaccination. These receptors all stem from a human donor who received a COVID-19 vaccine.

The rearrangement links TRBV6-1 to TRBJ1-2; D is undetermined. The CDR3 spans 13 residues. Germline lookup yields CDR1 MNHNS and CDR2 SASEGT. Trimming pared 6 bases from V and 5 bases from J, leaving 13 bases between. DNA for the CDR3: TGTGCCAGCAGCCAAGGACGGTTTTATGGCTACACCTTC. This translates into CASSQGRFYGYTF.

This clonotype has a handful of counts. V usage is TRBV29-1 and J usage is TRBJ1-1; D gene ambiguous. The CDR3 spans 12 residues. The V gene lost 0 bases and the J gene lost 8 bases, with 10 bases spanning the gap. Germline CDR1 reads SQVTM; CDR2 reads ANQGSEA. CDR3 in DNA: TGCAGCGTTGAAGAGGGCGGTGGGGAAGCTTTCTTT. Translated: CSVEEGGGEAFF.

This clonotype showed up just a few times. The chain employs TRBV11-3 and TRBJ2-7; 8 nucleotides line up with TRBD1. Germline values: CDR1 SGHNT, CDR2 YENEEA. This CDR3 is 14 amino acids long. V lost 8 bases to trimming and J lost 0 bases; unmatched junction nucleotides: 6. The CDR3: CASGTGTFSYEQYF. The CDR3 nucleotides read TGTGCCAGCGGGACAGGCACCTTCTCCTACGAGCAGTACTTC.

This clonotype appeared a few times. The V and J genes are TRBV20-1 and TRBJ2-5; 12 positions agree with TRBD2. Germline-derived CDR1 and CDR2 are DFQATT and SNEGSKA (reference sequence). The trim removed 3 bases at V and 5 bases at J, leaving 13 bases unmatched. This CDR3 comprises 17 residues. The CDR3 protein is CSASPSSGGAFTETQYF. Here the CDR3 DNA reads TGCAGTGCTAGCCCCTCTAGCGGGGGGGCCTTCACGGAGACCCAGTACTTC.

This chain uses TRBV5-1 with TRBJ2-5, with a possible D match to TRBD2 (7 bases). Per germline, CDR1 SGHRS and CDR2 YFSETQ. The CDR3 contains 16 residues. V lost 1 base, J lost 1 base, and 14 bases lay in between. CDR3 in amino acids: CASSLRGGSGQETQYF. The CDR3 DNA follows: TGCGCCAGCAGCTTGAGGGGGGGCTCAGGCCAAGAGACCCAGTACTTC.

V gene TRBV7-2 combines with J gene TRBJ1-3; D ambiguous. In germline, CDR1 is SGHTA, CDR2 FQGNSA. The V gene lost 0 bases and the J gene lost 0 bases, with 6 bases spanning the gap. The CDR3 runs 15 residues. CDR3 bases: TGTGCCAGCAGCTTAGCTACTGACTCTGGAAACACCATATATTTT. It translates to CASSLATDSGNTIYF.

CDR3 region: CASNEGIGQGRWETQYF. The CDR3 nucleotides are TGTGCCAGCAATGAGGGGATTGGACAGGGCCGCTGGGAGACCCAGTACTTC. The V call is TRBV2, the J call TRBJ2-5; 8 bases match TRBD1. Per the germline V gene, CDR1 is SNHLY and CDR2 is FYNNEI. CDR3 size: 17 residues. The V gene end was trimmed by 7 bases and the J gene end by 5 bases; junction bases not matched to a gene: 18.

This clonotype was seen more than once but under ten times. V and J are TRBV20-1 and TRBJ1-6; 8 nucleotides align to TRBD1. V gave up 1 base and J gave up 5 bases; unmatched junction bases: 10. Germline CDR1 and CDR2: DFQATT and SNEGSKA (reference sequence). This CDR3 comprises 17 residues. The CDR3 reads CSARVLFQGADNSPLHF. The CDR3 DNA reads TGCAGTGCTAGAGTTTTGTTCCAGGGGGCTGATAATTCACCCCTCCACTTT.

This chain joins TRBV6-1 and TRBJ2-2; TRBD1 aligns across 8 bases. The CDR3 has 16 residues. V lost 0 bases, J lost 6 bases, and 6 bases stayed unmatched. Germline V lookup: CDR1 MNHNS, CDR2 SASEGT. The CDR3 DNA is TGTGCCAGCAGTGAAGCAGGACAGGGTGTCGCCGGGGAGCTGTTTTTT. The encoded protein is CASSEAGQGVAGELFF.

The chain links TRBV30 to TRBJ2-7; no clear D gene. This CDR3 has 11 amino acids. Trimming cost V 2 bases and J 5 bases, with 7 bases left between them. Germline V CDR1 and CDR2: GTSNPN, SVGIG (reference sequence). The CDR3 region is CAWSRQDEQYF. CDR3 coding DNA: TGTGCCTGGAGTCGGCAGGACGAGCAGTACTTC.

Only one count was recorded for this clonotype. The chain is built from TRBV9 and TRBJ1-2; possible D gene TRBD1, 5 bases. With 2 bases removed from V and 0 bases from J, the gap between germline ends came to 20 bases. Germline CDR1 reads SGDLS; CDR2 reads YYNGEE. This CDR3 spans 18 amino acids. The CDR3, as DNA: TGTGCCAGCAGCGTTTGGCAGGGTCGAAGCATAGCTAACTATGGCTACACCTTC. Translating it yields CASSVWQGRSIANYGYTF.

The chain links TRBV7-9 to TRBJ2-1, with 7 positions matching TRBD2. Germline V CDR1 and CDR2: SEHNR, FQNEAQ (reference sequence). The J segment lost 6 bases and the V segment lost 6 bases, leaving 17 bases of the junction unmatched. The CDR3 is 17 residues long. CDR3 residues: CASSRGLKRDYGNEQFF. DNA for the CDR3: TGTGCCAGCAGTCGCGGCCTGAAGCGGGACTACGGCAATGAGCAGTTCTTC.

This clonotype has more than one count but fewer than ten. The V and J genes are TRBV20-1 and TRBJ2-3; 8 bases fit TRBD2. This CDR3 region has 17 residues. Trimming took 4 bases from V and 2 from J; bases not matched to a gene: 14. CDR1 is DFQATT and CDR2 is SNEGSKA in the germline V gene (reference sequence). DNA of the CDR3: TGCAGTGCTACACTACGAGGGTATAGCGGGGTCACAGATACGCAGTATTTT. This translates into CSATLRGYSGVTDTQYF.

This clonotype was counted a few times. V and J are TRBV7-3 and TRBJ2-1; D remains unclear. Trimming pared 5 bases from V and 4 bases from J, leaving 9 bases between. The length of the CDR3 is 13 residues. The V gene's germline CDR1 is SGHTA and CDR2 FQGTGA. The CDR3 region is CASSPGRYNEQFF. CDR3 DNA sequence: TGTGCCAGCAGCCCTGGCAGGTACAATGAGCAGTTCTTC.

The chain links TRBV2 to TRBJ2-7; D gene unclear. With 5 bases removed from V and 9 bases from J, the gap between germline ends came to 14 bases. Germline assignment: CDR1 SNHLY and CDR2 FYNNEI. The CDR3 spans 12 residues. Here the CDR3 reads CASSSKALGQYF. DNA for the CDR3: TGTGCCAGCAGTTCCAAAGCCTTGGGGCAGTACTTC.

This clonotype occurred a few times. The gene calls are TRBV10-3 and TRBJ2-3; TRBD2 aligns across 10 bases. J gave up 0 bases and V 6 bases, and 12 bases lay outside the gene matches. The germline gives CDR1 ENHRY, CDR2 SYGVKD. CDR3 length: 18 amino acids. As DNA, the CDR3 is TGTGCCATCAGACTAGCGGGGACGAAGAAGATTAGCACAGATACGCAGTATTTT. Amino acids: CAIRLAGTKKISTDTQYF.

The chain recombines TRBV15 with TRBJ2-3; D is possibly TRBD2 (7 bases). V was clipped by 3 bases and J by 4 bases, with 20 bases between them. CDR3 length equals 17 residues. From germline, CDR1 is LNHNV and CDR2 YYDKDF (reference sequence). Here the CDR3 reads CATSRGLIGGAADTQYF. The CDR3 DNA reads TGTGCCACCAGCAGGGGCCTCATTGGGGGGGCGGCAGATACGCAGTATTTT.

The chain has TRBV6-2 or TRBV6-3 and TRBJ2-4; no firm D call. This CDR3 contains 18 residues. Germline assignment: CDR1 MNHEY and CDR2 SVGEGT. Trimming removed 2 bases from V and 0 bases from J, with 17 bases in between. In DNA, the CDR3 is TGTGCCAGCAGTTACCCCTCTTATCAGTCCGTAGCCAAAAACATTCAGTACTTC. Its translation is CASSYPSYQSVAKNIQYF.

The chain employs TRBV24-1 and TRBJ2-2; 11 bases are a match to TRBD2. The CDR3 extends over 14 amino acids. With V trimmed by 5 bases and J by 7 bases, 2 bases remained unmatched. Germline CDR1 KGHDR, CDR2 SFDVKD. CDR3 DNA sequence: TGTGCCACCAGTGCTAGCGGGGGGCACGGGGAGCTGTTTTTT. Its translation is CATSASGGHGELFF.

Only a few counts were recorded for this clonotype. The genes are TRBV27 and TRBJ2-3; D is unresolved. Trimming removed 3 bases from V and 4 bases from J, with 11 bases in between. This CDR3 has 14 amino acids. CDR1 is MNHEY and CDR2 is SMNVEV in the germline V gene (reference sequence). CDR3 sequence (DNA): TGTGCCAGCAGTTTTTCGGGTTCACCAGATACGCAGTATTTT. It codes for CASSFSGSPDTQYF.

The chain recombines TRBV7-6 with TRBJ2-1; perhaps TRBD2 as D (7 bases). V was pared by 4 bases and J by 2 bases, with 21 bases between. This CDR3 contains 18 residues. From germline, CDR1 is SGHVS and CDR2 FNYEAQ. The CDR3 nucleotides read TGTGCCAGCAGCTCGAGAGGGGGGGGGTCAGGGGCCTACAATGAGCAGTTCTTC. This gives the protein CASSSRGGGSGAYNEQFF.

In nucleotides, the CDR3 is TGTGCCTGGAGTGTACGTAGAGCAGATACGCAGTATTTT. It translates to CAWSVRRADTQYF. V is TRBV30 and J is TRBJ2-3; D not resolved. V was cut by 0 bases and J by 4 bases, with 8 bases left in between. CDR3 length: 13 amino acids. Germline CDR1 GTSNPN, CDR2 SVGIG (reference sequence).

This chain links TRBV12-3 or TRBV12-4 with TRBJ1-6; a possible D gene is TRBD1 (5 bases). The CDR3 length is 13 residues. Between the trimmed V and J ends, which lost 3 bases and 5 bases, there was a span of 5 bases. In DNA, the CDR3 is TGTGCCAGCAGTTTGACAGATAATTCACCCCTCCACTTT. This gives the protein CASSLTDNSPLHF.